This passage covers 30 T cell receptor beta chains from one sample sequenced in a study of shared clonotypes between healthy human individuals (TCRdb year 2020). Receptor libraries were prepared by the immunoSEQ multiplex PCR assay. Here the immuneACCESS table is served through TCRdb, limited to in-frame sequences with V and J called. Missing clones are a known gap in these copies; in checked studies unresolved V genes cover under half, and the rest lacks a known reason. Within this sample are hundreds of thousands of clones, with around 67% of them counted one time only. Less than 2% of the sample is taken by the ten largest. Sequenced material: memory CD4+ T cells sorted from blood. The meaning of the sample's cell subset or site label: CD45RA-negative fraction. These receptors all come from a woman aged 25 to 45 in good health.

This rearrangement joins TRBV6-5 to TRBJ1-1; D ambiguous. V was trimmed by 2 bases and J by 1 base, leaving 11 bases between them. Germline V lookup: CDR1 MNHEY, CDR2 SVGAGI. The CDR3 consists of 15 residues. CDR3 nucleotide sequence: TGTGCCAGCAGTTACGAAGCGAGGAGGAACACTGAAGCTTTCTTT. Translated: CASSYEARRNTEAFF.

V is TRBV19 and J is TRBJ1-1; possible D gene TRBD1, 6 bases. Trimming pared 7 bases from V and 1 base from J, leaving 19 bases between. The CDR3 loop spans 16 amino acids. Germline V CDR1 and CDR2: LNHDA, SQIVND (reference sequence). The CDR3 sequence is CASIPTGNRANTEAFF. The CDR3 DNA sequence: TGTGCCAGTATACCGACGGGAAACAGGGCGAACACTGAAGCTTTCTTT.

The rearrangement uses TRBV6-5 and TRBJ1-5; D gene uncertain. Germline CDR1 MNHEY, CDR2 SVGAGI. Trimming took off 5 bases at V and 7 bases at J, with 15 bases between the two ends. This CDR3 is 14 amino acids long. The chain's CDR3 is CASSLGSSSQPQHF. As DNA, the CDR3 is TGTGCCAGCAGTCTAGGCTCCTCTTCGCAGCCCCAGCATTTT.

The gene calls are TRBV11-2 and TRBJ1-5, with D hard to call. Trimming stripped 6 bases from V and 0 bases from J, with 12 bases between. CDR1 is SGHAT, CDR2 FQNNGV, per germline. There are 15 residues in the CDR3. CDR3 sequence reads: CASSGSPYSNQPQHF. The CDR3, as DNA: TGTGCCAGCAGTGGCTCCCCTTATAGCAATCAGCCCCAGCATTTT.

V is TRBV19 and J is TRBJ1-6; the D is unclear. Germline lookup yields CDR1 LNHDA and CDR2 SQIVND (reference sequence). Trimming pared 5 bases from V and 6 bases from J, leaving 17 bases between. The CDR3 loop spans 16 amino acids. The CDR3 sequence is CASSPRTFLGNSPLHF. CDR3 DNA sequence: TGTGCCAGTAGTCCACGGACGTTCCTGGGTAATTCACCCCTCCACTTT.

The V call is TRBV28, the J call TRBJ2-7, with TRBD2 matching over 14 bases. Germline V CDR1 and CDR2: MDHEN, SYDVKM. Unmatched junction bases numbered 6, after V lost 6 bases and J lost 5 bases. This CDR3 is 15 amino acids long. The CDR3 is CASREGTSGSDEQYF. CDR3 in DNA: TGTGCCAGCAGGGAAGGGACTAGCGGGAGCGACGAGCAGTACTTC.

This chain's CDR3 is CASSQDAARGLSNYGYTF. In nucleotides, the CDR3 is TGTGCCAGCAGCCAAGATGCGGCCAGGGGGCTTTCTAACTATGGCTACACCTTC. J is TRBJ1-2 and V is TRBV4-2; 8 nucleotides agree with TRBD1. Trimming removed 0 bases from V and 0 bases from J; junction bases left unmatched: 9. This CDR3 contains 18 residues. Germline CDR1 LGHNA, CDR2 YNFKEQ.

The sample holds a few counts of this clone. The chain is built from TRBV27 and TRBJ2-7; D possibly matches TRBD1 or TRBD2 (5 bases each). There are 14 residues in the CDR3. Between the trimmed V and J ends, which lost 6 bases and 2 bases, there was a span of 14 bases. The germline V gene encodes CDR1 MNHEY and CDR2 SMNVEV (reference sequence). CDR3 sequence (DNA): TGTGCCAGCAGGACAGCGGCCCGGCCCTACGAGCAGTACTTC. It encodes CASRTAARPYEQYF.

The chain has TRBV4-2 and TRBJ1-2, with TRBD1 matching over 7 bases. V was pared by 1 base and J by 7 bases, with 6 bases of the junction left unmatched. The V gene's germline CDR1 is LGHNA and CDR2 YNFKEQ. The CDR3 loop spans 14 amino acids. The chain's CDR3 is CASSQVPRGSGYTF. CDR3 DNA: TGTGCCAGCAGCCAAGTACCCAGGGGGTCTGGCTACACCTTC.

In its sample, this clone was seen many times. V usage is TRBV6-1 and J usage is TRBJ1-1; D might be TRBD1 (5 bases). Trimming removed 7 bases from V and 3 bases from J, with 12 bases in between. The germline CDR1 and CDR2 sequences are MNHNS and SASEGT. This CDR3 comprises 13 residues. The CDR3 bases are TGTGCCAGCAAATTGGGACGGGACACTGAAGCTTTCTTT. It is translated as CASKLGRDTEAFF.

V and J are TRBV5-6 and TRBJ1-1, with D perhaps TRBD1 (5 bases). There are 15 residues in the CDR3. From germline, CDR1 is SGHDT and CDR2 YYEEEE. Trimming stripped 3 bases from V and 0 bases from J, with 12 bases between. The CDR3 nucleotides are TGTGCCAGCAGCTCGACGACAGATATGAACACTGAAGCTTTCTTT. Amino acids: CASSSTTDMNTEAFF.

This clone was counted many times. The chain combines TRBV6-1 with TRBJ1-3; D remains ambiguous. The V and J ends lost 5 bases and 4 bases respectively, with 12 bases between them. This CDR3 has 14 amino acids. Germline assignment: CDR1 MNHNS and CDR2 SASEGT. CDR3 sequence (DNA): TGTGCCAGCAGTTGGACTGAAAACGGAAACACCATATATTTT. Protein sequence: CASSWTENGNTIYF.

V is TRBV13 and J is TRBJ1-3, with unresolved D. The germline gives CDR1 PRHDT, CDR2 FYEKMQ (reference sequence). V was pared by 5 bases and J by 0 bases, with 11 bases between. This CDR3 contains 15 residues. CDR3 sequence (DNA): TGTGCCAGCAGCCCCCACTCGAGCTCTGGAAACACCATATATTTT. It codes for CASSPHSSSGNTIYF.

The chain uses TRBV11-2 and TRBJ1-4, with D perhaps matching TRBD1 (5 bases). The CDR3 totals 17 residues. Per germline, CDR1 SGHAT and CDR2 FQNNGV. V gave up 0 bases and J gave up 10 bases, with 21 bases separating them. CDR3 bases: TGTGCCAGCAGCTTAGACCAAGCAGGGACGGCGGGGGGAAAACTGTTTTTT. Translation: CASSLDQAGTAGGKLFF.

This clone has a single count. The gene calls are TRBV5-4 and TRBJ1-1; no clear D. Per germline, CDR1 SGHNT and CDR2 YYREEE (reference sequence). Trimming shortened V by 3 bases and J by 11 bases, and 11 bases separated the two germline ends. The CDR3 has 11 amino acids. The CDR3 DNA reads TGTGCCAGCAGCTCCCAAAGTAGGGCTTTCTTT. It yields the protein CASSSQSRAFF.

The gene calls are TRBV5-1 and TRBJ1-3; D not certain. Trimming cost V 4 bases and J 0 bases, with 11 bases left between them. Per the germline V gene, CDR1 is SGHRS and CDR2 is YFSETQ. The CDR3 loop spans 15 amino acids. Here the CDR3 reads CASSPGRVSGNTIYF. The CDR3 region has the DNA TGCGCCAGCAGCCCGGGGAGGGTCTCTGGAAACACCATATATTTT.

The gene calls are TRBV4-1 and TRBJ1-1; perhaps TRBD1 as D (5 bases). This CDR3 spans 14 amino acids. Germline CDR1 is MGHRA and CDR2 is YSYEKL. V gave up 0 bases and J gave up 6 bases, with 11 bases separating them. CDR3 in amino acids: CASSQDSGPSEAFF. DNA for the CDR3: TGCGCCAGCAGCCAAGATTCGGGGCCATCTGAAGCTTTCTTT.

V is TRBV28 and J is TRBJ1-5, with D uncertain. CDR3 length equals 14 residues. Trimming took off 3 bases at V and 7 bases at J, with 13 bases between the two ends. CDR1 is MDHEN, CDR2 SYDVKM, per germline. In DNA, the CDR3 is TGTGCCAGCAGTTTGCAGGTGCCGGGGCAGCCCCAGCATTTT. Encoded protein: CASSLQVPGQPQHF.

The CDR3 nucleotides are TGTGCCAGCATCCCGGGGACGACGAATCAGCCCCAGCATTTT. This gives the protein CASIPGTTNQPQHF. V is TRBV28 and J is TRBJ1-5, with D perhaps TRBD1 (5 bases). The germline V gene has CDR1 MDHEN and CDR2 SYDVKM. The CDR3 has 14 amino acids. Trimming took off 7 bases at V and 4 bases at J, with 14 bases between the two ends. The full variable domain, completed using reference TRBV28 and TRBJ1-5, is DVKVTQSSRYLVKRTGEKVFLECVQDMDHENMFWYRQDPGLGLRLIYFSYDVKMKEKGDIPEGYSVSREKKERFSLILESASTNQTSMYLCASIPGTTNQPQHFGDGTRLSIL.

The V and J genes are TRBV6-1 and TRBJ1-6; the D is unclear. Trimming took off 8 bases at V and 5 bases at J, with 10 bases between the two ends. Germline lookup yields CDR1 MNHNS and CDR2 SASEGT. CDR3 length: 13 residues. The CDR3 nucleotides read TGTGCCAGCGGGAATCAACATAATTCACCCCTCCACTTT. Translating gives CASGNQHNSPLHF.

This sequence joins TRBV6-6 and TRBJ2-2; 12 positions match TRBD2. The CDR3 extends over 15 amino acids. Trimming removed 6 bases from V and 8 bases from J; junction bases left unmatched: 7. Germline values: CDR1 MNHNY, CDR2 SVGAGI (reference sequence). CDR3: CASRMTSGSWGELFF. DNA of the CDR3: TGTGCCAGCAGGATGACTAGCGGGAGCTGGGGGGAGCTGTTTTTT.

This clone has only one observation. The chain joins TRBV5-1 to TRBJ2-7; D may correspond to TRBD1 or TRBD2 (5 bases each). The CDR3 is 13 residues long. Trimming removed 4 bases at V and 8 bases at J, with 16 bases between. Germline loops: CDR1 SGHRS, CDR2 YFSETQ. In DNA form, the CDR3 reads TGCGCCAGCAGCCCAGGACACGGAGGAAAGCAGTACTTC. It specifies CASSPGHGGKQYF.

This clone appeared many times. The rearrangement uses TRBV28 and TRBJ1-1; the D gene is possibly TRBD1 (5 bases). V lost 8 bases to trimming and J lost 1 base, with 20 bases between them. This CDR3 spans 16 amino acids. The germline CDR1 and CDR2 sequences are MDHEN and SYDVKM. The CDR3 region is CASYLLQGGRNTEAFF. CDR3 in DNA: TGTGCCAGCTATTTACTCCAGGGAGGGAGGAACACTGAAGCTTTCTTT.

The chain has TRBV5-1 and TRBJ2-7, with TRBD2 identical over 8 bases. Trimming took 3 bases from V and 1 from J; bases not matched to a gene: 6. This CDR3 region has 15 residues. Germline CDR1 and CDR2: SGHRS and YFSETQ. The CDR3 protein is CASSSQRGRSYEQYF. The CDR3 DNA reads TGCGCCAGCAGCTCTCAGCGGGGGCGTTCCTACGAGCAGTACTTC.

This clone was counted ten times or more. The chain recombines TRBV7-3 with TRBJ1-2; 9 bases align to TRBD1. With 1 base clipped from V and 8 bases from J, the junction kept 11 bases outside the gene matches. CDR1 is SGHTA, CDR2 FQGTGA, per germline. The CDR3 runs to 16 residues. This CDR3 is CASSLIADRGFGGYTF. CDR3 in DNA: TGTGCCAGCAGCTTAATAGCGGACAGGGGTTTTGGGGGCTACACCTTC.

V is TRBV28 and J is TRBJ2-2; no clear D gene. With 1 base removed from V and 7 bases from J, the gap between germline ends came to 13 bases. Germline CDR1 and CDR2: MDHEN and SYDVKM. The CDR3 is 15 amino acids. The DNA for the CDR3 is TGTGCCAGCAGTTTATCGGCTGGTCGTGTCGGGGAGCTGTTTTTT. Translated: CASSLSAGRVGELFF.

This chain connects TRBV4-1 to TRBJ2-7; TRBD2 matches 12 bases. The V and J ends lost 4 bases and 4 bases, in that order; junction bases with no gene match: 14. This CDR3 has 18 amino acids. Germline assignment: CDR1 MGHRA and CDR2 YSYEKL. The CDR3 nucleotides are TGCGCCAGCAGCCCCACACCTGCTAGCGGGAGGGCCTTTTACGAGCAGTACTTC. Encoded protein: CASSPTPASGRAFYEQYF.

The chain employs TRBV28 and TRBJ2-2; possible D gene TRBD1, 6 bases. Germline CDR1 is MDHEN and CDR2 is SYDVKM. The V end lost 7 bases, the J end lost 5 bases, and 17 bases lay between the germline ends. The CDR3 contains 15 residues. The CDR3 sequence: CASKPESTGTGELFF. DNA of the CDR3: TGTGCCAGCAAGCCGGAATCAACAGGGACCGGGGAGCTGTTTTTT.

The genes are TRBV7-3 and TRBJ2-1; TRBD2 might be the D (5 bases). Trimming shortened V by 1 base and J by 4 bases, and 14 bases separated the two germline ends. CDR3 length: 16 amino acids. Per the germline V gene, CDR1 is SGHTA and CDR2 is FQGTGA. This CDR3 reads CASSLNSYRGYNEQFF. CDR3 nucleotide sequence: TGTGCCAGCAGCTTAAATAGTTATCGGGGTTACAATGAGCAGTTCTTC.

The V gene is TRBV30, the J gene TRBJ2-2; perhaps TRBD1 as D (6 bases). Germline assignment: CDR1 GTSNPN and CDR2 SVGIG (reference sequence). This CDR3 comprises 13 residues. V lost 5 bases and J lost 2, with 9 bases in between. The CDR3 sequence: CAWGTFNTGELFF. In nucleotides, the CDR3 is TGTGCCTGGGGGACATTTAACACCGGGGAGCTGTTTTTT.